This TCR beta chain was documented in a study of molecular identifiers for immune sequencing clone quantification. TCRdb re-analysed the PCR reads in MiXCR, keeping a single row per CDR3 protein. The top ten clones hold around 0.84% of a sample with around 470,000 distinct CDR3 sequences, about 20% of them seen once. CDR3 length equals 16 residues. Per the germline V gene, CDR1 is SEHNR and CDR2 is FQNEAQ (reference sequence). The V gene lost 1 base and the J gene lost 7 bases, with 17 bases spanning the gap. The sample comprised naive CD8+ T cells from blood, with Jurkat cell RNA spiked in. Described subset: FACS-sorted CD8+CD4-CCR7+CD45RA+ naive T cells. This sequence originates from a human donor in good health. Some libraries in this study had Jurkat cell RNA spiked in. This chain joins TRBV7-9 and TRBJ1-3; D is perhaps TRBD1 (6 bases). The DNA of the CDR3 is TGTGCCAGCAGCTTAGAGGGGGGTCCCCCGCGCAACACCATATATTTT. This encodes CASSLEGGPPRNTIYF.